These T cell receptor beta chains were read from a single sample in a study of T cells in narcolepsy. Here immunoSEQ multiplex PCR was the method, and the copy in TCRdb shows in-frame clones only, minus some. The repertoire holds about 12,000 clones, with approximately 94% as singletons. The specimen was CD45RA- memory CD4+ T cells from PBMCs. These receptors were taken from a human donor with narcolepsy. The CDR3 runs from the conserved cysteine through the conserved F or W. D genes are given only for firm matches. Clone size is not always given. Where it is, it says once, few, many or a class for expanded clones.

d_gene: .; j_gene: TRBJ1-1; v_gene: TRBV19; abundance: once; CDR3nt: TGTGCCAGTAGCCTAAAGGGGGGCGCGAACACTGAAGCTTTCTTT; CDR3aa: CASSLKGGANTEAFF
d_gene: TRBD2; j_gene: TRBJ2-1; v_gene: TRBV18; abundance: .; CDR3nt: TGTGCCAGCTCACCACTCAGGACTAGCGGGAGTGGGAATGAGCAGTTCTTC; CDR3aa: CASSPLRTSGSGNEQFF
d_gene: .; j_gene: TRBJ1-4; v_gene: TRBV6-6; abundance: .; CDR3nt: TGTGCCAGCAGACGAGGAGGAAGTAATGAAAAACTGTTTTTT; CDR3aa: CASRRGGSNEKLFF
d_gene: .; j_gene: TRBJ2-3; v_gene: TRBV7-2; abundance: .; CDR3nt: TGTGCCAGCGGAAAGCCGGACAGCACAGATACGCAGTATTTT; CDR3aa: CASGKPDSTDTQYF
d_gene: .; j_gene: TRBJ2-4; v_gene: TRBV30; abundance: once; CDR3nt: TGTGCCTGGGTGGGACACCTAGCCAAAAACATTCAGTACTTC; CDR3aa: CAWVGHLAKNIQYF
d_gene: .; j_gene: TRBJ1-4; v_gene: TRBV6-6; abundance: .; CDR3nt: TGTGCCAGCAGCCTTACCTTACGACAGGCAAATGAAAAACTGTTTTTT; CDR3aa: CASSLTLRQANEKLFF
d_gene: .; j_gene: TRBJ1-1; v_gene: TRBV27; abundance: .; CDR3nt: TGTGCCAGCAGAGAGAACACTGAAGCTTTCTTT; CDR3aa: CASRENTEAFF
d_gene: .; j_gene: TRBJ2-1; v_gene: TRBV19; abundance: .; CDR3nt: TGTGCCAGTAGTCGGACACTCGGACGGAGCAATGAGCAGTTCTTC; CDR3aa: CASSRTLGRSNEQFF
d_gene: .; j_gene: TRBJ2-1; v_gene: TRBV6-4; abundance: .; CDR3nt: TGTGCCAGCAGTCCCAGCGGAGACGGGTACAATGAGCAGTTCTTC; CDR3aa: CASSPSGDGYNEQFF
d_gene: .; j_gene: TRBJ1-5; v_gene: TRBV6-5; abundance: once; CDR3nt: TGTGCCAGCAGCCGGGGGGTCAATCAGCCCCAGCATTTT; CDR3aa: CASSRGVNQPQHF
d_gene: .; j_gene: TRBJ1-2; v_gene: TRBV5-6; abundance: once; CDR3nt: TGTGCCAGCAGCGCGCGAACAGGTCCCCATGGCTACACCTTC; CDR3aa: CASSARTGPHGYTF
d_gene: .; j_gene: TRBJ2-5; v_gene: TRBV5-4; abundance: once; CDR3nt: TGTGCCAGCAGCTTGTCGCTTGAAGAGACCCAGTACTTC; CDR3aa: CASSLSLEETQYF
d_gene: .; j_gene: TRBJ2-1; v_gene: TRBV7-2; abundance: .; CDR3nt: TGTGCCAGCAGCTTAGATCTAGGATCCTACAATGAGCAGTTCTTC; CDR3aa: CASSLDLGSYNEQFF
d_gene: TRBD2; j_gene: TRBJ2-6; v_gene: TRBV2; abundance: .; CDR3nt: TGTGCCTGTACCGGGACTAGAGGCTCTGGGGCCAACGTCCTGACTTTC; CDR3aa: CACTGTRGSGANVLTF
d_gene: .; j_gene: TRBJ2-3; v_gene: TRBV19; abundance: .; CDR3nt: TGTGCCAGCAAGGAGAGGGCGCGGGGCGTAGGAGATACGCAGTATTTT; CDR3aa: CASKERARGVGDTQYF
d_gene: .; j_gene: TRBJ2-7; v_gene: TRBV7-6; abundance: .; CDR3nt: TGTGCCAGCAGCTTCGTGTCCCGAGGACATAACGTCGACTACGAGCAGTACTTC; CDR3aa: CASSFVSRGHNVDYEQYF
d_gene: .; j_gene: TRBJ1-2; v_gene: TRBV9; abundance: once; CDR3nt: TGTGCCAGCAGCCGAGCCGGGCAGCCCCGCGTCACCTTC; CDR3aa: CASSRAGQPRVTF
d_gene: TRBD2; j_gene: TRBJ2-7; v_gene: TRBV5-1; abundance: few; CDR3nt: TGCGCCAGCAGCTTGACTAGCGGGGGACTAACCTACGAGCAGTACTTC; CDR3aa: CASSLTSGGLTYEQYF
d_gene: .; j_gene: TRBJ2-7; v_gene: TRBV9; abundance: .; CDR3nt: TGTGCCAGCAGCGTAGCGGGGCAGAGGTACGAGCAGTACTTC; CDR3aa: CASSVAGQRYEQYF
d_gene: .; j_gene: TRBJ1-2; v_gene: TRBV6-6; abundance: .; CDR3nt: TGTGCCAGCAGTATTCAGGGCTCCCGCTATGGCTACACCTTC; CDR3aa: CASSIQGSRYGYTF
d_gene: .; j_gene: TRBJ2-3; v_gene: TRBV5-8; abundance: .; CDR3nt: TGTGCCAGCACCCCGTCAGGGGTAGGCACAGATACGCAGTATTTT; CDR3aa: CASTPSGVGTDTQYF
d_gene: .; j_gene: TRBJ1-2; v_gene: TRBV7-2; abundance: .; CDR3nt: TGTGCCAGCAGCCGCGCCACGAGTGGCTACACCTTC; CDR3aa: CASSRATSGYTF
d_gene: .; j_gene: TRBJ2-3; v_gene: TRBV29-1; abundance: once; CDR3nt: TGCAGCGTTGATCCAGGAGGGACAGATACGCAGTATTTT; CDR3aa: CSVDPGGTDTQYF
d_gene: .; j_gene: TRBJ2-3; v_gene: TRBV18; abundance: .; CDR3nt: TGTGCCAGCTCACCAAACAGGCAAACTCAGGGCACAGATACGCAGTATTTT; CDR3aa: CASSPNRQTQGTDTQYF
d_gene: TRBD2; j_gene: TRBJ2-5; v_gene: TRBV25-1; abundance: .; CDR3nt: TGTGCCAGCAGCCCAGGACTAGCGGGAGGGAGGGCCCAAGAGACCCAGTACTTC; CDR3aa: CASSPGLAGGRAQETQYF
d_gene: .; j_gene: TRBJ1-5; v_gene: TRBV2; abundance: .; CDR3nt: TGTGCCAGCAGCCCCATTAAATTGGCCGGGGCCAATCAGCCCCAGCATTTT; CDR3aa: CASSPIKLAGANQPQHF
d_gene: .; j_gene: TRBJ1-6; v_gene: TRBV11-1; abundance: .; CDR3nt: TGTGCCAGCAGCCCAGGGGTTCTATATAATTCACCCCTCCACTTT; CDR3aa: CASSPGVLYNSPLHF
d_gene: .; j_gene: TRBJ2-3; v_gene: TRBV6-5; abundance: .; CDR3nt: TGTGCCAGCAGTCCTAGCACAGATACGCAGTATTTT; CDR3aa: CASSPSTDTQYF
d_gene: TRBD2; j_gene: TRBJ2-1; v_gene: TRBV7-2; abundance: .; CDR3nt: TGTGCCAGCAGCCGCCAGCGGGGCTACAATGAGCAGTTCTTC; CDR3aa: CASSRQRGYNEQFF
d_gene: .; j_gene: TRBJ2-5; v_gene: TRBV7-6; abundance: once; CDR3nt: TGTGCCAGCAGCGGTGGACTCCTCCAAGAGACCCAGTACTTC; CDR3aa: CASSGGLLQETQYF
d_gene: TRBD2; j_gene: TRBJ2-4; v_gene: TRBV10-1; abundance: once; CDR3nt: TGCGCCAGCAGTTATCGGGAGGGATCAGCTAAAAACATTCAGTACTTC; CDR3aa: CASSYREGSAKNIQYF
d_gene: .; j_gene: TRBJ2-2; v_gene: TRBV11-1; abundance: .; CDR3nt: TGTGCCAGCAGCTTACCTAGGACATCTATAGGGACCGGGGAGCTGTTTTTT; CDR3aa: CASSLPRTSIGTGELFF
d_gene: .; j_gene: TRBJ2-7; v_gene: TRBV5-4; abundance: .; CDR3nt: TGTGCCAGCAGCCAAGGGGGACCTGTCGAGCAGTACTTC; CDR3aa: CASSQGGPVEQYF
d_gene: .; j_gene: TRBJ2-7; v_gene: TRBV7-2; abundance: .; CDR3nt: TGTGCCAGCAGCTTATCGGCCAGCTCCTACGAGCAGTACTTC; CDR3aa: CASSLSASSYEQYF
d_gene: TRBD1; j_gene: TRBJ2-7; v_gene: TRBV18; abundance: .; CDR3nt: TGTGCCAGCTCACCAACCGGGACAGGGGGCGAGCAGTACTTC; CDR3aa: CASSPTGTGGEQYF
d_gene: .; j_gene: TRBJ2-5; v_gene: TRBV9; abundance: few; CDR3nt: TGTGCCAGCAACGATGGACCGATGCGAGAGACCCAGTACTTC; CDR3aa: CASNDGPMRETQYF
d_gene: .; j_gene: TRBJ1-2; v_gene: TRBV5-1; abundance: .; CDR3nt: TGCGCCAGCAGCTTGGAAAACTATGGCTACACCTTC; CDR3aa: CASSLENYGYTF
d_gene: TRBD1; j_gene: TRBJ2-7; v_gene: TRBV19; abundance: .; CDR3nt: TGTGCCAGTAGTAATCCCTCCGGACAGGATCGGCCTTACGAGCAGTACTTC; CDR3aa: CASSNPSGQDRPYEQYF
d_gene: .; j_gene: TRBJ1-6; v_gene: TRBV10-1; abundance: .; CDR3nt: TGCGCCAGCCAGGGCCGAGGTGATTCACCCCTCCACTTT; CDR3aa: CASQGRGDSPLHF
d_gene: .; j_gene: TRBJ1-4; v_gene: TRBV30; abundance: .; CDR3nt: TGTGCCTGGAGTATAAGAGAAAAACTGTTTTTT; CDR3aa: CAWSIREKLFF
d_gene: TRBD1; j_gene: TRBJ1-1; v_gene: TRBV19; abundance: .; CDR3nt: TGTGCCAGTAGATCTCCCGGGACAGGGGCCGAAGCTTTCTTT; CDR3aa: CASRSPGTGAEAFF
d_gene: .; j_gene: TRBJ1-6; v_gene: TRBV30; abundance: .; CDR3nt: TGTGCCTGGATTCCTGGACCGGAAAATTCACCCCTCCACTTT; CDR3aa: CAWIPGPENSPLHF
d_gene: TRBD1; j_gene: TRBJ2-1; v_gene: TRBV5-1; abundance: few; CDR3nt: TGCGCCAGCAGCTTGGCGTGGCCAGGCCAGGGGGATGAGCAGTTCTTC; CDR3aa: CASSLAWPGQGDEQFF
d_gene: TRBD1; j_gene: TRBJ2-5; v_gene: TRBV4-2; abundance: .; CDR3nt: TGTGCCAGCAGCCCCCGACCACCGGGACAGGGGGGCGAGACCCAGTACTTC; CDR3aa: CASSPRPPGQGGETQYF
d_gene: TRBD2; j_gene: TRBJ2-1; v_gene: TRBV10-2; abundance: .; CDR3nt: TGCGCCAGCAGTGATAGGCCGGGACTAGCGGGGGGGAATGAGCAGTTCTTC; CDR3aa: CASSDRPGLAGGNEQFF
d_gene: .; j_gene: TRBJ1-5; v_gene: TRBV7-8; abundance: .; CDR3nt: TGTGCCAGCAGCTTAGCGTGGCATCAGCCCCAGCATTTT; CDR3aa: CASSLAWHQPQHF
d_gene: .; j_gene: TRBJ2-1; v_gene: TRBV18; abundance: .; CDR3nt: TGTGCCAGCTCGCCCGGGACAGCGGGCAATGAGCAGTTCTTC; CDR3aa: CASSPGTAGNEQFF
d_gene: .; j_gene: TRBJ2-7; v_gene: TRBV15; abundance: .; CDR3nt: TGTGCCACCAGCAGAGACCAGGCCAGGGGAACCCCCTACGAGCAGTACTTC; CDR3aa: CATSRDQARGTPYEQYF
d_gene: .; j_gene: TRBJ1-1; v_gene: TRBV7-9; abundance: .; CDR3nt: TGTGCCGCCCACGGGACATCGAACACTGAAGCCTTCTTT; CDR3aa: CAAHGTSNTEAFF
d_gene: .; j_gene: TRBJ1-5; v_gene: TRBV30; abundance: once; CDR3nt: TGTGCCTGGAGCCCTTTTAGGGGGGTGGGCAATCAGCCCCAGCATTTT; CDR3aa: CAWSPFRGVGNQPQHF
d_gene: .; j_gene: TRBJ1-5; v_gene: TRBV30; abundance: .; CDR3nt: TGTGCCTGGAGTTACGGGGCATTAGGGAATCAGCCCCAGCATTTT; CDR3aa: CAWSYGALGNQPQHF
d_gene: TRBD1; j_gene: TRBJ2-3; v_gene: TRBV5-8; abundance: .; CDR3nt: TGTGCCAGCAGCCCCTCTTTCCCGGGACAGGGACGCACAGATACGCAGTATTTT; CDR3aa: CASSPSFPGQGRTDTQYF
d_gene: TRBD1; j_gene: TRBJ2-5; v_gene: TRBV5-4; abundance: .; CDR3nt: TGTGCCAGCAGCCGGGACAGGGGGCAAGAGACCCAGTACTTC; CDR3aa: CASSRDRGQETQYF
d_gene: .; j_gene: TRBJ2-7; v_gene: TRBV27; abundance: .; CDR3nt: TGTGCCAGCAGTTTATACAGGACGGATCTGTACGAGCAGTACTTC; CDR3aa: CASSLYRTDLYEQYF
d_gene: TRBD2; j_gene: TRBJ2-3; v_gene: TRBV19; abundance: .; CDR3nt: TGTGCCAGTAGTATGCCTGGACTAGTTGCAGATACGCAGTATTTT; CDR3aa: CASSMPGLVADTQYF